In this sample, the clone carrying this T cell receptor beta chain turned up a few times. These data belong to a study of blood T cells in healthy people across ages. The germline V gene encodes CDR1 MDHEN and CDR2 SYDVKM. CDR3 length: 16 amino acids. The V end was cut by 7 bases, the J end by 0 bases, with 18 bases between. It was with a sample-barcoded 5' primer and a J-beta primer mix that a second PCR of about 6 to 12 cycles was run. TCRdb processed the 5' RACE reads anew with MiXCR; each CDR3 protein has one entry. The sample has about 800,000 distinct CDR3 sequences; 20% to 30% are singletons. These data also formed part of another study, on T cells of mothers and their children. Per that paper: The entire RNA extract went into cDNA synthesis at roughly 1.5 ug per 15 ul. It was observed that no persistent microchimeric T cell clones could be detected.

The V call is TRBV28, the J call TRBJ1-2; the D gene is possibly TRBD1 (6 bases). This TCR derives from a boy between 10 and 17 years old in good health. The sequencing input was blood. The CDR3 sequence: CASTLTGPRANYGYTF. The CDR3 coding sequence is TGTGCCAGCACCCTCACAGGGCCGCGAGCTAACTATGGCTACACCTTC.